This T cell receptor (beta chain) derives from a study of T cells in Graves' hyperthyroidism and ophthalmopathy. An approximately 10 ml volume of fresh peripheral blood provided the PBMCs. Concerning this clonotype itself: Its antigen is not known.

TCR beta CDR3 regions were amplified from RNA transcripts. The TCR CDR3 first-round RT-PCR relied on the HTBI primer set. TCRdb used MiXCR to reprocess the multiplex PCR reads, holding one entry per CDR3 protein. The data show more than 300,000 distinct CDR3 sequences, with about 12% seen just once and 9.2% held by the top ten. Germline-derived CDR1 and CDR2 are SGHNT and YYREEE (reference sequence). CDR3 length: 13 residues. V was cut by 2 bases and J by 4 bases, with 10 bases left in between. Study findings and constraints: Most thyroid clonotypes with frequency above 0.001 were detected in blood. Separation of ophthalmopathy from stable hyperthyroidism was achieved by a 13 V-J model.

The sequence came from a woman younger than 30 with Graves' hyperthyroidism. Sequencing used blood. The chain joins TRBV5-4 to TRBJ2-7, with D unresolved. In nucleotides, the CDR3 is TGTGCCAGCAGCTTTGGCAGCAGGTACGAGCAGTACTTC. Amino acid sequence: CASSFGSRYEQYF.